The clone carrying this T cell receptor beta chain was detected many times. The antigen remains undetermined. The source of the sample is a study of T-cell memory formation after mild COVID-19. On the study more broadly: TCR clusters were mostly donor specific.

TCRdb processed the 5' RACE reads anew with MiXCR; each CDR3 protein has one entry. Among roughly 310,000 distinct CDR3 sequences listed, approximately 15% were seen once. Study-level results: Contracting CD4+ clones sat mainly in CM and EM; CD8+ in EMRA. While clones contracting from day 15 to 85 were balanced between CD4 and CD8, later expanders leaned CD4+. Still unconfirmed is whether the second-wave clones peaking on day 37 recognized SARS-CoV-2.

What was sequenced was PBMCs or a T cell subset sorted from them (not recorded which). This receptor was taken from a man between 18 and 29 years old who had mild COVID-19 (a few samples of this study predate the infection). Cell type and time point are not known.

CDR3: CASSLDRGRMSTEAFF. In DNA, the CDR3 is TGCGCCAGCAGCTTAGACAGGGGGCGGATGAGCACTGAAGCTTTCTTT. V and J are TRBV5-1 and TRBJ1-1; 10 bases are a match to TRBD1. CDR3 length: 16 residues. Unmatched junction bases numbered 8, after V lost 2 bases and J lost 4 bases. Germline CDR1 SGHRS, CDR2 YFSETQ.